The rows below give T cell receptor beta chains drawn from one sample of a study of blood T cell repertoires in COVID-19. TCRdb's table, derived via immunoSEQ multiplex PCR, lists solely in-frame clones and lacks some. Of hundreds of thousands of clones in the sample, roughly 90% were seen once. The sample taken for sequencing was peripheral blood. These TCRs come from a human donor in a cohort sampled during active COVID-19. CDR3s include the opening cysteine and the closing phenylalanine or tryptophan. The D gene is left open where the match is weak. The size field is filled for only some rows; it gives once, few, many or a size class.

CDR3 protein: CASSYGRDSEGDEQYF; CDR3 DNA: TGTGCCAGCAGTTACGGTCGGGACTCGGAAGGCGACGAGCAGTACTTC; V gene: TRBV6-5; clone size: -; D gene: -; J gene: TRBJ2-7
CDR3 protein: CASSFGTSGEETQYF; CDR3 DNA: TGTGCCAGCAGCTTCGGGACTAGCGGGGAAGAGACCCAGTACTTC; V gene: TRBV7-8; clone size: -; D gene: TRBD2; J gene: TRBJ2-5
CDR3 protein: CATKAPGQDTDTQYF; CDR3 DNA: TGTGCCACCAAGGCCCCGGGACAGGATACAGATACGCAGTATTTT; V gene: TRBV10-3; clone size: -; D gene: TRBD1; J gene: TRBJ2-3
CDR3 protein: CATRGGDYGYTF; CDR3 DNA: TGTGCCACTCGGGGCGGGGATTATGGCTACACCTTC; V gene: TRBV10-3; clone size: -; D gene: -; J gene: TRBJ1-2
CDR3 protein: CATSERNRVWNQPQHF; CDR3 DNA: TGTGCCACCAGTGAGCGTAACAGGGTGTGGAATCAGCCCCAGCATTTT; V gene: TRBV24-1; clone size: -; D gene: -; J gene: TRBJ1-5
CDR3 protein: CSASIGSSYEQYF; CDR3 DNA: TGCAGTGCTAGTATCGGGTCCTCCTACGAGCAGTACTTC; V gene: TRBV20-1; clone size: few; D gene: -; J gene: TRBJ2-7
CDR3 protein: CATSDSTADSSSYEQYF; CDR3 DNA: TGTGCCACCAGTGATTCAACAGCGGATTCCAGCTCCTACGAGCAGTACTTC; V gene: TRBV24-1; clone size: -; D gene: -; J gene: TRBJ2-7
CDR3 protein: CASSAPGTSGRIGELFF; CDR3 DNA: TGTGCCAGCAGTGCTCCCGGGACTAGCGGGAGGATCGGGGAGCTGTTTTTT; V gene: TRBV2; clone size: -; D gene: TRBD2; J gene: TRBJ2-2
CDR3 protein: CASSLPAGVQYEQYF; CDR3 DNA: TGTGCCAGCAGCCTGCCGGCGGGAGTACAATACGAGCAGTACTTC; V gene: TRBV28; clone size: -; D gene: TRBD2; J gene: TRBJ2-7
CDR3 protein: CASSFRGLAAERPTDTQYF; CDR3 DNA: TGTGCCAGCAGCTTCAGAGGACTAGCGGCTGAAAGACCCACAGATACGCAGTATTTT; V gene: TRBV7-2; clone size: -; D gene: TRBD2; J gene: TRBJ2-3
CDR3 protein: CASSSLAGSSYEQYF; CDR3 DNA: TGTGCCAGCAGCTCTCTAGCGGGGAGCTCCTACGAGCAGTACTTC; V gene: TRBV7-2; clone size: -; D gene: TRBD2; J gene: TRBJ2-7